This T cell receptor (beta chain) was identified during a study of blood T cell repertoires in COVID-19. Study overall: Samples representing acute and convalescent COVID-19 were sourced from the United States, Italy and Spain. From T cells, B-cell-depleted T cells, or PBMCs came the material, which was cDNA or gDNA.

The CDR3 length is 15 residues. The germline V gene has CDR1 SGHTA and CDR2 FQGNSA. The ends lost 5 bases at V and 2 bases at J; junction bases unmatched: 5. As processed by the authors: The authors estimated nucleated cell counts from reference gene primer amplification. Assay used: immunoSEQ multiplex PCR; TCRdb lists only in-frame clones, some missing. V, J and clone size reflect that table, while D and trimming were determined from the DNA. The sample lists 72,000 or so clones; about 85% were seen once. This clone appeared a single time. Specimen: peripheral blood. This TCR came from a woman older than 75 with active or convalescent COVID-19. The chain joins TRBV7-2 to TRBJ1-3; TRBD1 matches 8 bases. CDR3 residues: CASSQLQGAGNTIYF. In nucleotides, the CDR3 is TGTGCCAGCAGCCAACTACAGGGGGCTGGAAACACCATATATTTT.